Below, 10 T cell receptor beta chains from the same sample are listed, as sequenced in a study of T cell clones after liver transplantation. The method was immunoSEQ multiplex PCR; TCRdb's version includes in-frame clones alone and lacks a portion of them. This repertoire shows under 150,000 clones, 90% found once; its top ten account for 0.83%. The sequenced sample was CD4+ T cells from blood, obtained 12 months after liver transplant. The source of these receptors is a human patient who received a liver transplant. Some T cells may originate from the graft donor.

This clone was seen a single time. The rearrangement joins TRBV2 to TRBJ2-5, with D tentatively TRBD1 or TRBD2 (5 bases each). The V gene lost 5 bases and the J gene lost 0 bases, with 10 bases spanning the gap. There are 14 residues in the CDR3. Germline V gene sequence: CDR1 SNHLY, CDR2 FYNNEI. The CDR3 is CASSSGTYQETQYF. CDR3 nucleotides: TGTGCCAGCAGTTCCGGGACGTACCAAGAGACCCAGTACTTC. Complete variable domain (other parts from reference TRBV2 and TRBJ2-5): EPEVTQTPSHQVTQMGQEVILRCVPISNHLYFYWYRQILGQKVEFLVSFYNNEISEKSEIFDDQFSVERPDGSNFTLKIRSTKLEDSAMYFCASSSGTYQETQYFGPGTRLLVL.

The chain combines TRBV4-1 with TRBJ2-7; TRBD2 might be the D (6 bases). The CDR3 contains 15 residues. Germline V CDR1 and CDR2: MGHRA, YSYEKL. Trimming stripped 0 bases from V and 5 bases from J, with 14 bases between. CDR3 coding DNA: TGCGCCAGCAGCCAAGAGCCCGGGAGAAGCCACGAGCAGTACTTC. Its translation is CASSQEPGRSHEQYF.

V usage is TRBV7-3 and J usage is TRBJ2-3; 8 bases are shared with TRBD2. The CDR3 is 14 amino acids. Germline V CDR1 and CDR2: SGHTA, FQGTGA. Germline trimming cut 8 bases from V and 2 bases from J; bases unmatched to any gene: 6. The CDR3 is CASASGGDTDTQYF. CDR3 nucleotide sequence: TGTGCCAGCGCCTCCGGGGGGGACACAGATACGCAGTATTTT.

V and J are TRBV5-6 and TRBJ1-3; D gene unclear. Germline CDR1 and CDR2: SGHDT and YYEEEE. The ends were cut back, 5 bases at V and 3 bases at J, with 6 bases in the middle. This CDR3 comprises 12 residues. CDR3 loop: CASSRIGNTIYF. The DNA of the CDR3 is TGTGCCAGCAGTCGGATTGGAAACACCATATATTTT.

The CDR3 loop is CASGTPGTQYF. CDR3 coding DNA: TGTGCTAGTGGAACGCCCGGGACCCAGTACTTC. The chain couples TRBV12-5 to TRBJ2-5, with no clear D. Germline V lookup: CDR1 LGHNT, CDR2 FRNRAP. The V gene lost 6 bases and the J gene lost 7 bases, with 9 bases spanning the gap. The CDR3 has 11 amino acids.

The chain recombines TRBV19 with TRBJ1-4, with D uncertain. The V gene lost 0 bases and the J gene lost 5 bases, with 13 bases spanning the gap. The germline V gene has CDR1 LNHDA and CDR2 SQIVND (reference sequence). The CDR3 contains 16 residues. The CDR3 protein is CASSIDLSGRNEKLFF. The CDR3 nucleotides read TGTGCCAGTAGTATAGATCTATCAGGCCGGAATGAAAAACTGTTTTTT.

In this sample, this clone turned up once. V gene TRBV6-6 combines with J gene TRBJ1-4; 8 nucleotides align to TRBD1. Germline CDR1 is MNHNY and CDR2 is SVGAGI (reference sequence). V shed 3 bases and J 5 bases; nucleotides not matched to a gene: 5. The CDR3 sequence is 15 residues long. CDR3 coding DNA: TGTGCCAGCAGTTATGCGGGACAGGAGAATGAAAAACTGTTTTTT. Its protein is CASSYAGQENEKLFF.

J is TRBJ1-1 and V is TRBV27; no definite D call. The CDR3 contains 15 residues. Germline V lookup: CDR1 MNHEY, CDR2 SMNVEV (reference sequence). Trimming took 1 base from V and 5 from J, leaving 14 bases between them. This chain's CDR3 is CASSLYEGVGTEAFF. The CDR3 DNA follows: TGTGCCAGCAGTTTATACGAGGGAGTAGGTACTGAAGCTTTCTTT.

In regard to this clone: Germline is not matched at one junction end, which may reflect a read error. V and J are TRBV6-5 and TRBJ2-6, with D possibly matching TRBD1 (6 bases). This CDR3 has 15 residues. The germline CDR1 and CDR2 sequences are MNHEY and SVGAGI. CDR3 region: CASSDSGAGANVLTF. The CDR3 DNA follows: TGTGCCAGCAGTGACTCAGGGGCTGGGGCCAACGTCCTGACTTTC.

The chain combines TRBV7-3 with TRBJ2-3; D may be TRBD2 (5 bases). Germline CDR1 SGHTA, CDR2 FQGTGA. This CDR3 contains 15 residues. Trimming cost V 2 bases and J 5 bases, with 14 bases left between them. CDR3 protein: CASSLGPQRIDTQYF. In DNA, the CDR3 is TGTGCCAGCAGCTTAGGGCCCCAGCGGATAGATACGCAGTATTTT.